This T cell receptor beta chain was obtained from a study of cytomegalovirus exposure and HLA in healthy donors. Overall study findings and caveats: In a later analysis, at a false discovery rate of 0.05, approximately 18,000 TCR beta sequences were associated with HLA alleles.

CDR1 is SGDLS and CDR2 is YYNGEE in the germline V gene. This CDR3 is built from 15 residues. The V end lost 3 bases, the J end lost 4 bases, and 16 bases lay between the germline ends. PCR used 60 Vbeta primers and 13 Jbeta primers. Sequencing used immunoSEQ multiplex PCR; TCRdb keeps in-frame clones, though not all of them. The sample has about 130,000 clones; around 82% are singletons. Worth noting for this clone: Its antigen is unknown.

This chain connects TRBV9 to TRBJ1-1, with D perhaps TRBD1 (5 bases). The origin of this receptor is a male donor in good health and CMV-seropositive. The source material was PBMCs. The CDR3 sequence is CASSDPRDRATEAFF. In DNA form, the CDR3 reads TGTGCCAGCAGCGACCCCAGGGATCGGGCCACTGAAGCTTTCTTT.